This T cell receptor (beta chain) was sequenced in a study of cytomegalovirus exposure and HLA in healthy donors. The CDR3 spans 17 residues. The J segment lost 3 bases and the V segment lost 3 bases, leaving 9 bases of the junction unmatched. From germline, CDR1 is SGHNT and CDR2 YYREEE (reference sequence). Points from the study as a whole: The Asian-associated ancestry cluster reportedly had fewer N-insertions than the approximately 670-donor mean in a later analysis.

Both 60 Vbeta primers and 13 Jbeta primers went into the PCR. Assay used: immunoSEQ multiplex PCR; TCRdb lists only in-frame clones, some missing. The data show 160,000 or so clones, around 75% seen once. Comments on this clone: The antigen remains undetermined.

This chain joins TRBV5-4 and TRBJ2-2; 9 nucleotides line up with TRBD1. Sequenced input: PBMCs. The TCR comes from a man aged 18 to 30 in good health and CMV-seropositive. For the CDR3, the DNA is TGTGCCAGCAGCTCATCGTCCGGGACAGGGTACACCGGGGAGCTGTTTTTT. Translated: CASSSSSGTGYTGELFF.